The rows below give T cell receptor beta chains drawn from one sample of a study of regulatory T cells. Sequencing used immunoSEQ multiplex PCR; TCRdb keeps in-frame clones, though not all of them. The sample records 30,000 to 40,000 clones, about 89% being singletons. The sequenced material came from conventional CD4+ T cells sorted from blood. The receptor set was obtained from a person aged 18 to 29 with CD3G deficiency. The CDR3 runs from the conserved cysteine through the conserved F or W. Fields, in order: clone size, J gene, V gene, D gene, CDR3 DNA, CDR3 protein. A D gene is named only where the DNA matches it firmly. The listing skips clone size in some rows; elsewhere it reads once, few, many or a size class.

few TRBJ2-7 TRBV6-1 - TGTGCCAGCAGGAAGGACTCCTACGAGCAGTACTTC CASRKDSYEQYF
- TRBJ1-1 TRBV21-1 - TGTGCCAGCAGCAAAGTTGGGGAAAGGGCTTTCTTT CASSKVGERAFF
- TRBJ2-3 TRBV5-1 - - CASSFGAGTDTQYF
- TRBJ1-4 TRBV9 - TGTGCCAGCAGCGTCGGGGGGGCAACTAATGAAAAACTGTTTTTT CASSVGGATNEKLFF
- TRBJ2-1 TRBV7-8 TRBD2 TGTGCCAGCAGCTTAGTCGCCGGGAGGGGCGTCAATGAGCAGTTCTTC CASSLVAGRGVNEQFF
once TRBJ2-2 TRBV11-2 - TGTGCCAGCAGCTTAGGACGGCGGGAAGTCAGAACCGGGGAGCTGTTTTTT CASSLGRREVRTGELFF
- TRBJ2-1 TRBV6-1 TRBD2 TGTGCCAGCAGTGAAGGACTAGCGGGGGGGGGCTATGAGCAGTTCTTC CASSEGLAGGGYEQFF
- TRBJ2-2 TRBV7-9 TRBD2 TGTGCCAGCAGCCGACAGACGGGACTAGCGCCCCGAAGGCCCGGGGAGCTGTTTTTT CASSRQTGLAPRRPGELFF
- TRBJ1-4 TRBV28 - TGTGCCAGCAGCCTCAGTAGGAGGGATGAAAAACTGTTTTTT CASSLSRRDEKLFF
once TRBJ2-7 TRBV28 - TGTGCCAGCAGTTTAAGTGGGAGAGGGGGCGAGCAGTACTTC CASSLSGRGGEQYF
- TRBJ2-7 TRBV28 - TGTGCCAGCACCCCGGACGGCTACGAGCAGTACTTC CASTPDGYEQYF
- TRBJ2-1 TRBV11-2 - TGTGCCAGCAGCTTAGTGGGGCATGAGCAGTTCTTC CASSLVGHEQFF
- TRBJ1-1 TRBV19 TRBD1 TGTGCCAGTGGTGACAGGGGGCGTACTGAAGCTTTCTTT CASGDRGRTEAFF
- TRBJ2-7 TRBV11-2 - TGTGCCAGCAGCTACAGGGAGGGGCTCGAGCAGTACTTC CASSYREGLEQYF
- TRBJ2-7 TRBV18 - TGTGCCAGCTCACCACCAAGTGCACGCTACGAGCAGTACTTC CASSPPSARYEQYF
- TRBJ2-7 TRBV28 - TGTGCCAGCAGCGCGATCCGGGGGTTGGAGTACTTC CASSAIRGLEYF
- TRBJ1-2 TRBV6-6 - TGTGCCAGCAGCGGCACGGGCCCTATGGGCTACACCTTC CASSGTGPMGYTF
- TRBJ2-1 TRBV6-1 TRBD2 TGTGCCAGCAGTGGGACTAGCGGGCGATTCAATGAGCAGTTCTTC CASSGTSGRFNEQFF
few TRBJ1-2 TRBV7-6 TRBD1 TGTGCCAGCAGCCAGGGACAGGGTTGGGGCTACACCTTC CASSQGQGWGYTF
- TRBJ2-6 TRBV28 - TGTGCCAGCAGTTTTGGGGCCCAGGGACCTGGGGCCAACGTCCTGACTTTC CASSFGAQGPGANVLTF
- TRBJ1-2 TRBV19 TRBD1 TGTGCCAGTAGTCCGGACAGGGGTTACTATGGCTACACCTTC CASSPDRGYYGYTF
- TRBJ2-1 TRBV11-3 TRBD2 TGTGCCAGCAGCCACCGATCCGGGACTAGCCCGTTCTTC CASSHRSGTSPFF
- TRBJ2-7 TRBV28 TRBD2 TGTGCCAGCAGTTCTCCGACTAGCGGGAGCTCCTACGAGCAGTACTTC CASSSPTSGSSYEQYF
- TRBJ2-3 TRBV13 - TGTGCCAGCAGCCCTCCGGGCACAGATACGCAGTATTTT CASSPPGTDTQYF
once TRBJ2-7 TRBV6-1 - TGTGCCAGCAGTGAAACGCCATCCTACGAGCAGTACTTC CASSETPSYEQYF
- TRBJ1-2 TRBV7-9 TRBD1 TGTGCCAGCAGCTCACAGGGGACCCATGGCTACACCTTC CASSSQGTHGYTF
- TRBJ2-7 TRBV10-3 TRBD2 TGTGCCACCAGCGGGGGGGCAGAAGAGCAGTACTTC CATSGGAEEQYF
- TRBJ1-1 TRBV11-2 - TGTGCCAGCAGCTGGGGGGCAACTGAAGCTTTCTTT CASSWGATEAFF
- TRBJ2-7 TRBV28 TRBD1 TGTGCCAGCAGTTCATGGACAGGTCACGAGCAGTACTTC CASSSWTGHEQYF
- TRBJ1-2 TRBV28 TRBD1 TGTGCCAGCAGTTTATCCCATGGGACAGGGGGTTTATATGGCTACACCTTC CASSLSHGTGGLYGYTF
medium-sized TRBJ1-5 TRBV30 - TGTGCCTGGAGTCCCGGGTTTGGCCAGCCCCAGCATTTT CAWSPGFGQPQHF
few TRBJ2-3 TRBV11-2 - TGTGCCAGCAGCTCGCGGGGTGGCACAGATACGCAGTATTTT CASSSRGGTDTQYF
- TRBJ2-3 TRBV5-1 TRBD2 TGCGCCAGCAGCTTGGTTAGCGGGAGTAGGGCAGATACGCAGTATTTT CASSLVSGSRADTQYF
- TRBJ1-5 TRBV19 - TGTGCCAGTAGTATTGAACCTGGACAGCCCCAGCATTTT CASSIEPGQPQHF
- TRBJ2-7 TRBV7-2 - TGTGCCAGCAGCTTATGGCCAGGGAACGAGCAGTACTTC CASSLWPGNEQYF
- TRBJ2-7 TRBV10-3 - TGTGCCATCAGTGAGACAGATCACGAGCAGTACTTC CAISETDHEQYF
- TRBJ1-5 TRBV28 - TGTGCCAGCAGTTTTGGAGGGGTTAATCAGCCCCAGCATTTT CASSFGGVNQPQHF
- TRBJ2-3 TRBV6-1 TRBD2 TGTGCCAGCAGTGTGGCTAGCGGGAGCACAGATACGCAGTATTTT CASSVASGSTDTQYF
- TRBJ2-1 TRBV28 TRBD2 TGTGCCAGCAGTTCCGGGACTAGGATCCATGAGCAGTTCTTC CASSSGTRIHEQFF
- TRBJ2-1 TRBV7-2 - TGTGCCAGCAGTGGCGGCTCCTACAATGAGCAGTTCTTC CASSGGSYNEQFF
few TRBJ1-1 TRBV5-1 - TGCGCCAGCAGCTTGTCAGTCGAGAACACTGAAGCTTTCTTT CASSLSVENTEAFF